This record covers a single T cell receptor (beta chain). This specimen comes from a study of blood T cell repertoires in COVID-19. CDR1 SGHTA and CDR2 FQGTGA come from the germline V gene. The CDR3 length is 18 residues. Trimming removed 5 bases from V and 5 bases from J; junction bases left unmatched: 9. Sequenced by immunoSEQ multiplex PCR; TCRdb stores in-frame clones only, minus some. The sample has 40,000 to 60,000 clones; approximately 84% are singletons. This clonotype was sampled from a woman older than 75 with COVID-19, enrolled during active disease. The V and J genes are TRBV7-3 and TRBJ2-2; TRBD2 aligns across 15 bases. The source material was peripheral blood. The CDR3: CASSPTPGLAGGTGELFF. The CDR3, as DNA: TGTGCCAGCAGCCCTACACCGGGACTAGCGGGGGGAACCGGGGAGCTGTTTTTT. The whole variable domain, remainder taken from reference TRBV7-3 and TRBJ2-2, is GAGVSQTPSNKVTEKGKYVELRCDPISGHTALYWYRQSLGQGPEFLIYFQGTGAADDSGLPNDRFFAVRPEGSVSTLKIQRTERGDSAVYLCASSPTPGLAGGTGELFFGEGSRLTVL.